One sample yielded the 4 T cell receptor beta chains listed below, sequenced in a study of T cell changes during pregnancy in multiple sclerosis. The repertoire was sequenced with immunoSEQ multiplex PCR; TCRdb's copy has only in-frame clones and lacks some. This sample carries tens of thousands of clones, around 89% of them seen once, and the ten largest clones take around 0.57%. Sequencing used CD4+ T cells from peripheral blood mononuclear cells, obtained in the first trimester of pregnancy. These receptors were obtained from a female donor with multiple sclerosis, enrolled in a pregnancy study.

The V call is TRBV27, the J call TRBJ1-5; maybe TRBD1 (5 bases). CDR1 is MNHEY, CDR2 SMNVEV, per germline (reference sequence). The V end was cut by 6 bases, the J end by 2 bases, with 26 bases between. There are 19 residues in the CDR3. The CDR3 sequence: CASRPSQGGFIRGNQPQHF. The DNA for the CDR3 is TGTGCCAGCAGGCCGTCGCAGGGCGGTTTCATTCGGGGCAATCAGCCCCAGCATTTT.

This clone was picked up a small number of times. CDR3 sequence (DNA): TGTGCCAGCAGCTCCATCCGGGACAGGGGCGATGGATATGGCTACACCTTC. It yields the protein CASSSIRDRGDGYGYTF. The chain couples TRBV11-2 to TRBJ1-2; 10 nucleotides align to TRBD1. The germline V gene has CDR1 SGHAT and CDR2 FQNNGV. J was trimmed by 5 bases and V by 4 bases; bases with no gene match: 13. The CDR3 is 17 residues long.

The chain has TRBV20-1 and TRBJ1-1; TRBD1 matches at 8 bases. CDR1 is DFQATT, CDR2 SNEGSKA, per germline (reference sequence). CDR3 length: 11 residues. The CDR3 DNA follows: TGCTCTCGGACAGGGCCCACTGAAGCTTTCTTT. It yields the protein CSRTGPTEAFF.

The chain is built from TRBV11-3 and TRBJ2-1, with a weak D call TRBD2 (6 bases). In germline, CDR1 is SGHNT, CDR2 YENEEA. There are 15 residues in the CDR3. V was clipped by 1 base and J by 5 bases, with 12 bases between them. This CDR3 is CASSLGGTRNNEQFF. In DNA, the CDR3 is TGTGCCAGCAGCTTAGGCGGGACGCGGAACAATGAGCAGTTCTTC.